This TCR beta chain is from a study of Ad26.COV2.S vaccination and SARS-CoV-2 variants. Across the study: The donor belonged to the COV1001 Ad26.COV2.S trial arm.

The CDR3 has 14 amino acids. V gave up 4 bases and J gave up 5 bases; unmatched junction bases: 5. Germline V gene sequence: CDR1 SGHRS, CDR2 YFSETQ. This clone was detected a few times. Indicated treatment: around 19 received Ad26.COV2.S at low or high dose, single or two shots; roughly five received placebo; per-sample allocation not given. Day 63 after the first injection of vaccine or placebo was the sampling time. The data were produced by immunoSEQ multiplex PCR, yet TCRdb's version contains in-frame clones alone and is incomplete. The repertoire includes approximately 300,000 clones, 86% of them detected once, and more than 1.5% sits in the top ten.

The clonotype originates from a person between 18 and 60 years old who received the Ad26.COV2.S COVID-19 vaccine or a placebo. V gene TRBV5-1 combines with J gene TRBJ1-1, with 10 bases lining up with TRBD1. This specimen consisted of peripheral blood, obtained in a trial of Ad26.COV2.S vaccine versus placebo. The CDR3 DNA sequence: TGCGCCAGCAGCAGGGACAGGGGAGGGACTGAAGCTTTCTTT. Encoded protein: CASSRDRGGTEAFF.